This T cell receptor beta chain originates from a study of cytomegalovirus exposure and HLA in healthy donors. Across the study: HLA-typed donors contributed some 83 million unique TCRs, which were held in an early data release.

As to this clone: Its cognate antigen is unknown.

General observations from the study: Testing in vitro showed three CMV-associated chains specific for CMV antigens. Analysis performed later found 15,000 or so TCR beta sequences associated with HLA alleles at 0.05 false discovery rate. Immune exposure data for these donors was limited to CMV serostatus.

The CDR3 runs to 11 residues. V lost 8 bases to trimming and J lost 3 bases, with 9 bases between them. The germline CDR1 and CDR2 sequences are SQVTM and ANQGSEA. PCR primers comprised 60 Vbeta and 13 Jbeta primers. Measured with immunoSEQ multiplex PCR; TCRdb has only the in-frame clones, and not every one. The sample contains 150,000 to 190,000 clones, around 80% of which appear only once. This receptor was taken from a man aged 18 to 35 in good health and CMV-seronegative. Sample: PBMCs. The chain uses TRBV29-1 and TRBJ2-3, with D tentatively TRBD2 (5 bases). CDR3 bases: TGCAGCCCGAGGGTTACAGATACGCAGTATTTT. This sequence encodes CSPRVTDTQYF.